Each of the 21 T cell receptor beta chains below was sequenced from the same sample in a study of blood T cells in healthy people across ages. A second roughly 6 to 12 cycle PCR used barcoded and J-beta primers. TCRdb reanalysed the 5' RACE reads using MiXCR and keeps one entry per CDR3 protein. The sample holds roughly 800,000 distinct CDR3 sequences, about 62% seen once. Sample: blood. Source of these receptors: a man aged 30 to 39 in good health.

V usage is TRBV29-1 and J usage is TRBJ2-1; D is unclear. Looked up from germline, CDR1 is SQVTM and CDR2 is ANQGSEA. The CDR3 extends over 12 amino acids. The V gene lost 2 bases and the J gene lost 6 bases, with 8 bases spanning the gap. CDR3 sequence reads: CSVEREPNEQFF. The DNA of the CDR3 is TGCAGCGTTGAAAGAGAACCCAATGAGCAGTTCTTC.

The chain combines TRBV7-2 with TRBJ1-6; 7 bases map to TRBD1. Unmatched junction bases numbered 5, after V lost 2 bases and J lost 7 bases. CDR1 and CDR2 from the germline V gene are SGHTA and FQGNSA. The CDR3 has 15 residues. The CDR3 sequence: CASSLTGDPNSPLHF. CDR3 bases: TGTGCCAGCAGCTTAACAGGGGACCCAAATTCACCCCTCCACTTT.

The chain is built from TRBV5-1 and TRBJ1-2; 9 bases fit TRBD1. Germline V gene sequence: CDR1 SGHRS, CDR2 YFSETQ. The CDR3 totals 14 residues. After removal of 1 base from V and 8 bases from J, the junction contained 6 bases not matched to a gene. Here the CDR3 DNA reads TGCGCCAGCAGCTTGCCGGGACAGGGAAGCGGCTACACCTTC. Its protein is CASSLPGQGSGYTF.

The CDR3 spells CASSPQDLSLGELFF. CDR3 nucleotides: TGCGCCAGCAGCCCACAGGACCTATCACTCGGGGAGCTGTTTTTT. This rearrangement joins TRBV5-1 to TRBJ2-2, with D possibly being TRBD1 (5 bases). This CDR3 region has 15 residues. Per the germline V gene, CDR1 is SGHRS and CDR2 is YFSETQ. The germline V and J ends were trimmed by 4 bases and 7 bases, with 17 bases remaining between them.

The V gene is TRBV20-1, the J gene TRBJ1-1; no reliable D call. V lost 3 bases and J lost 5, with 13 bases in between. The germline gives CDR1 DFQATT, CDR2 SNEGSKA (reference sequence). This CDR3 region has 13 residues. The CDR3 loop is CSARADLWTEAFF. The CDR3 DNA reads TGCAGTGCTAGGGCCGACTTGTGGACTGAAGCTTTCTTT.

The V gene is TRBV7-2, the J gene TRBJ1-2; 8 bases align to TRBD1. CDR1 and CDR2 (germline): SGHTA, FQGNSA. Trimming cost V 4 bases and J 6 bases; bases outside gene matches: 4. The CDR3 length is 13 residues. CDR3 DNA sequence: TGTGCCAGCAGCTCCGACAGGGGCCATGGCTACACCTTC. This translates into CASSSDRGHGYTF.

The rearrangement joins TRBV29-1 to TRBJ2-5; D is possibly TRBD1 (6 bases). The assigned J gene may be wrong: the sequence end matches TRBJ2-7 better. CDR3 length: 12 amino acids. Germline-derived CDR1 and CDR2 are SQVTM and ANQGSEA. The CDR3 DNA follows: TGCAGCGTTGGGCAGGGGATAGCCGAGCAGTACTTC. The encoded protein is CSVGQGIAEQYF.

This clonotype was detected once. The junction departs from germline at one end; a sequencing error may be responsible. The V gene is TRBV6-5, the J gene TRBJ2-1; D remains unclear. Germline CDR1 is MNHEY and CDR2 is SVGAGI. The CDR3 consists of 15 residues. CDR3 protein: CASSHSEKEYNEQFF. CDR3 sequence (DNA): TGTGCCAGCAGTCACTCCGAAAAAGAATACAATGAGCAGTTCTTC.

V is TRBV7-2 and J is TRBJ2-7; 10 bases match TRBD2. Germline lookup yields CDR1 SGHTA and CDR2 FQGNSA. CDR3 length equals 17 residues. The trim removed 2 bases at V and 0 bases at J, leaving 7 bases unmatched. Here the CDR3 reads CASSLKGTSVSSYEQYF. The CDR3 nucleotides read TGTGCCAGCAGCTTAAAGGGGACTAGCGTAAGCTCCTACGAGCAGTACTTC.

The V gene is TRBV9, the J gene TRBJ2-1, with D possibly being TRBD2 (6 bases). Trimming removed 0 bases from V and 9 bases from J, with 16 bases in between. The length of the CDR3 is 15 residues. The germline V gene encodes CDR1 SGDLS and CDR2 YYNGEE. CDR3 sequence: CASSVAGVRGGEQFF. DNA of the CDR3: TGTGCCAGCAGCGTAGCGGGAGTCCGTGGGGGTGAGCAGTTCTTC.

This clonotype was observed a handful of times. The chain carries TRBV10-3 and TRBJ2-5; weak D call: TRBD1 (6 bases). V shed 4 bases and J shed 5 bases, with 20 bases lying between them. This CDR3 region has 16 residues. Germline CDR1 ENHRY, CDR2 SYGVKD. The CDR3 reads CAISGDTGSVFETQYF. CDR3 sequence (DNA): TGTGCCATCAGTGGGGATACAGGGAGCGTTTTCGAGACCCAGTACTTC.

The CDR3 sequence is CASSLARTAPCTF. The CDR3, as DNA: TGTGCCAGCAGTTTAGCGCGGACAGCACCGTGCACCTTC. V usage is TRBV12-3 or TRBV12-4 and J usage is TRBJ1-2; D possibly corresponds to TRBD1 (6 bases). With 0 bases removed from V and 13 bases from J, the gap between germline ends came to 15 bases. The CDR3 runs to 13 residues.

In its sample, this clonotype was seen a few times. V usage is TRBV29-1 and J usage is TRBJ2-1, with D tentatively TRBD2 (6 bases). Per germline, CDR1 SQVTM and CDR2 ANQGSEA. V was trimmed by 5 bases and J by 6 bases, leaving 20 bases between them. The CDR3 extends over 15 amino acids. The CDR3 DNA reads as TGCAGCGTTACCCCTGCGGGGATGAGAACCAATGAGCAGTTCTTC. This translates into CSVTPAGMRTNEQFF.

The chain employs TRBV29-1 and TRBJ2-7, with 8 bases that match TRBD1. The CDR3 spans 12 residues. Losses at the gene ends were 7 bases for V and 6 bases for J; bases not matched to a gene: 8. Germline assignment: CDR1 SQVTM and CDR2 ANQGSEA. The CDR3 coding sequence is TGCAGCGCCGAATGGACAGGGAGCGAGCAGTACTTC. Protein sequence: CSAEWTGSEQYF.

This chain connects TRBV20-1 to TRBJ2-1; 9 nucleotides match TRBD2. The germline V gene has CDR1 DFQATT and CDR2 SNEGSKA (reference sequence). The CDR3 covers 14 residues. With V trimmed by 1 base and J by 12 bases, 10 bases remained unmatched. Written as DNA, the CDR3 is TGCAGTGCTAGAGCCCCCTTCCCGACTAGCGGGCAGTTCTTC. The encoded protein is CSARAPFPTSGQFF.

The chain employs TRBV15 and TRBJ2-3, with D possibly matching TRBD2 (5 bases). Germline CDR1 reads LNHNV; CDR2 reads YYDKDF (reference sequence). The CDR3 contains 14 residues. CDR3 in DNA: TGTGTCACGCAGAACGGACTCTCAACAGATACGCAGTATTTT. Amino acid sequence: CVTQNGLSTDTQYF.

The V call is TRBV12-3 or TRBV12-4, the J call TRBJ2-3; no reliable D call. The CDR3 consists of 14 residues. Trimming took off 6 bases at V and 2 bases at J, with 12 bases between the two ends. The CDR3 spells CASSQELPTDTQYF. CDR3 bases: TGTGCCAGCAGCCAGGAACTACCCACAGATACGCAGTATTTT.

Here the CDR3 reads CSGAGSPLREQYF. CDR3 DNA: TGCAGTGGGGCCGGATCCCCACTCCGCGAGCAGTACTTC. The rearrangement joins TRBV20-1 to TRBJ2-7; D ambiguous. The V end was cut by 7 bases, the J end by 6 bases, with 19 bases between. Germline CDR1 is DFQATT and CDR2 is SNEGSKA (reference sequence). There are 13 residues in the CDR3.

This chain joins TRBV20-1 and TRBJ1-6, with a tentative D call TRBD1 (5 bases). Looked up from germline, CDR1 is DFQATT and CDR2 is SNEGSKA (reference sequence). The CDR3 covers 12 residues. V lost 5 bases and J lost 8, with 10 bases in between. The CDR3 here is CSAGEGDSPLHF. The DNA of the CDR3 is TGCAGTGCTGGGGAAGGGGATTCACCCCTCCACTTT.

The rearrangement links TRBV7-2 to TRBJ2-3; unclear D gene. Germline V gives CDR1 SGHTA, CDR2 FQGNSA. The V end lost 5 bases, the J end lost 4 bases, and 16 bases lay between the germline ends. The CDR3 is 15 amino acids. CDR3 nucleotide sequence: TGTGCCAGCAGCGCCCGACCGGCCGGGCCAGATACGCAGTATTTT. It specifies CASSARPAGPDTQYF.

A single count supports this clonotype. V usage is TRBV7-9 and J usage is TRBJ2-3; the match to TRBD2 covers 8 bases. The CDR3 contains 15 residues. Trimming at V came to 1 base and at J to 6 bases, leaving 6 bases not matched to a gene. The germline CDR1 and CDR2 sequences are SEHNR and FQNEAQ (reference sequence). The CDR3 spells CASSLGRGGLDTQYF. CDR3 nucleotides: TGTGCCAGCAGCTTAGGACGGGGGGGCCTTGATACGCAGTATTTT.